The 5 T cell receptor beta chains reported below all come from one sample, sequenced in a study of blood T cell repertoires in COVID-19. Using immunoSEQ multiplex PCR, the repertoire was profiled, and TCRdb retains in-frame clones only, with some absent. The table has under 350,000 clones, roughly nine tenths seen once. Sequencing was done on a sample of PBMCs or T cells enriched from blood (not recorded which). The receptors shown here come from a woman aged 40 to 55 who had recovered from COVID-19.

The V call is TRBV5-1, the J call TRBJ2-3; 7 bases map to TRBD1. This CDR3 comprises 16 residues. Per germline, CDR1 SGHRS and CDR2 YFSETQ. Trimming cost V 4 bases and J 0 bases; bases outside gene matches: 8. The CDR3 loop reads CASSTGQASSTDTQYF. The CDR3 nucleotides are TGCGCCAGCAGCACCGGACAGGCGTCTAGCACAGATACGCAGTATTTT.

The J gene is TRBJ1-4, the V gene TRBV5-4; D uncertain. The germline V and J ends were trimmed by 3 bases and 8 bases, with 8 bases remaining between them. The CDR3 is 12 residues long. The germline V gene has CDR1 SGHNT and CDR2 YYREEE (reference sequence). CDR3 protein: CASSWPGEKLFF. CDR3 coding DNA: TGTGCCAGCAGCTGGCCGGGGGAAAAACTGTTTTTT. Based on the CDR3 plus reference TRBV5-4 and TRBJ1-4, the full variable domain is ETGVTQSPTHLIKTRGQQVTLRCSSQSGHNTVSWYQQALGQGPQFIFQYYREEENGRGNFPPRFSGLQFPNYSSELNVNALELDDSALYLCASSWPGEKLFFGSGTQLSVL.

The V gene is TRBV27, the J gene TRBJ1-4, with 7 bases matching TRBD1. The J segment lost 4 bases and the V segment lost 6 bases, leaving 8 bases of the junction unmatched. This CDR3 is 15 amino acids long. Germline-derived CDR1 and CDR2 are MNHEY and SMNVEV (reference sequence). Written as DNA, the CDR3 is TGTGCCAGCAGCTCACCGGGACAGTATAATGAAAAACTGTTTTTT. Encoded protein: CASSSPGQYNEKLFF.

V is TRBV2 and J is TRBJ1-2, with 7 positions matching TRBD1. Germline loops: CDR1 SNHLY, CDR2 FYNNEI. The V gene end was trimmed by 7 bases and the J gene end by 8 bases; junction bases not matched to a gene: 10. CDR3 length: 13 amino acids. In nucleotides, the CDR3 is TGTGCCAGCAAAATAAGTACAGGGGAAGGCTACACCTTC. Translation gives CASKISTGEGYTF.

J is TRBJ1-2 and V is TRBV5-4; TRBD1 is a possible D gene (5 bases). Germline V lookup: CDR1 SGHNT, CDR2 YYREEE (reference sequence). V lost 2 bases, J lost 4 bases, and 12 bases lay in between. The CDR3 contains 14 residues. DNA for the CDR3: TGTGCCAGCAGCTTAGTCCAGGGTCGCTATGGCTACACCTTC. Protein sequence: CASSLVQGRYGYTF.